This entry lists 27 T cell receptor beta chains sequenced from one sample in a study of OX40 agonist ivuxolimab in advanced cancers. Profiling relied on immunoSEQ multiplex PCR, and the TCRdb table lists in-frame clones only, not all of them. This table has roughly 80,000 clones, approximately 86% appearing once. Material: CD4+ or CD8+ T cells sorted from blood, obtained in a trial of the OX40 agonist ivuxolimab. These receptors originate from an adult with an advanced solid tumor such as melanoma, head and neck, liver or kidney cancer.

The chain has TRBV19 and TRBJ2-2; D is possibly TRBD2 (5 bases). This CDR3 contains 16 residues. V was clipped by 5 bases and J by 4 bases, with 17 bases between them. Germline V gene lookup returns CDR1 LNHDA and CDR2 SQIVND (reference sequence). In DNA form, the CDR3 reads TGTGCCAGTAGTCTCCATGAGGGCGCGGTCACCGGGGAGCTGTTTTTT. It specifies CASSLHEGAVTGELFF.

The gene calls are TRBV4-3 and TRBJ2-5; tentative D call: TRBD1 (5 bases). The germline CDR1 and CDR2 sequences are LGHNA and YSLEER. V lost 2 bases and J 0 bases, leaving 7 bases between the germline ends. This CDR3 has 14 amino acids. CDR3 protein: CASSQRQHQETQYF. DNA for the CDR3: TGCGCCAGCAGCCAACGACAGCACCAAGAGACCCAGTACTTC.

Turning to this clone: In the same sample, other DNA sequences code for this CDR3. The V gene is TRBV7-6, the J gene TRBJ2-5; 9 positions agree with TRBD2. This CDR3 is built from 18 residues. Losses at the gene ends were 1 base for V and 5 bases for J; bases not matched to a gene: 14. Germline V gene sequence: CDR1 SGHVS, CDR2 FNYEAQ. The DNA of the CDR3 is TGTGCCAGCAGCTTAGGTGGCGGGGGGGGACGGAGGTCGGAGACCCAGTACTTC. Protein sequence: CASSLGGGGGRRSETQYF. Together with reference TRBV7-6 and TRBJ2-5, the CDR3 gives the full variable domain: GAGVSQSPRYKVTKRGQDVALRCDPISGHVSLYWYRQALGQGPEFLTYFNYEAQQDKSGLPNDRFSAERPEGSISTLTIQRTEQRDSAMYRCASSLGGGGGRRSETQYFGPGTRLLVL.

V gene TRBV7-9 combines with J gene TRBJ2-5; 9 positions agree with TRBD1. After removal of 4 bases from V and 5 bases from J, the junction contained 8 bases not matched to a gene. The CDR3 runs to 15 residues. Germline V gene lookup returns CDR1 SEHNR and CDR2 FQNEAQ (reference sequence). Here the CDR3 reads CASSSEQGARETQYF. The CDR3 DNA reads TGTGCCAGCAGCTCGGAACAGGGGGCGAGGGAGACCCAGTACTTC.

This clone has a handful of counts. The gene calls are TRBV7-8 and TRBJ2-7; TRBD2 matches 15 bases. Looked up from germline, CDR1 is SGHVS and CDR2 is FQNEAQ. The CDR3 extends over 14 amino acids. V was pared by 5 bases and J by 6 bases, with 2 bases of the junction left unmatched. The CDR3 region has the DNA TGTGCCAGCAGCCCGGGACTAGCGGGAGGCGAGCAGTACTTC. This sequence encodes CASSPGLAGGEQYF.

CDR3 nucleotides: TGTGCCAGCAGCTTAGCCGGGGCCCCAACAGATACGCAGTATTTT. Translation gives CASSLAGAPTDTQYF. V usage is TRBV7-9 and J usage is TRBJ2-3; perhaps D is TRBD1 or TRBD2 (5 bases each). Germline values: CDR1 SEHNR, CDR2 FQNEAQ (reference sequence). Trimming took off 0 bases at V and 3 bases at J, with 10 bases between the two ends. CDR3 length equals 15 residues.

As DNA, the CDR3 is TGTGCCAGCAGTTACTCCCGAGGCGTAGGAGCTTTCTTT. Its translation: CASSYSRGVGAFF. The rearrangement links TRBV6-5 to TRBJ1-1, with no clear D. V was shortened by 0 bases and J by 10 bases, with 12 bases between the two germline ends. Germline V gene sequence: CDR1 MNHEY, CDR2 SVGAGI. The CDR3 sequence is 13 residues long.

This chain joins TRBV7-7 and TRBJ2-2, with 9 positions matching TRBD1. V shed 5 bases and J 2 bases; nucleotides not matched to a gene: 12. There are 18 residues in the CDR3. Germline assignment: CDR1 SSHAT and CDR2 FNYEAQ (reference sequence). Here the CDR3 reads CASSPTTGQGINTGELFF. DNA for the CDR3: TGTGCCAGCAGCCCTACTACCGGACAGGGGATTAACACCGGGGAGCTGTTTTTT.

The J gene is TRBJ1-2, the V gene TRBV6-5, with a possible D match to TRBD1 (5 bases). The V and J ends lost 2 bases and 5 bases respectively, with 18 bases between them. CDR1 is MNHEY and CDR2 is SVGAGI in the germline V gene. This CDR3 spans 16 amino acids. The CDR3 loop reads CASSYRPPDRSYGYTF. In DNA, the CDR3 is TGTGCCAGCAGTTACAGACCGCCTGACAGATCATATGGCTACACCTTC.

The chain combines TRBV28 with TRBJ1-2; tentative D call: TRBD1 (5 bases). The CDR3 consists of 14 residues. Trimming took off 4 bases at V and 3 bases at J, with 12 bases between the two ends. The germline V gene encodes CDR1 MDHEN and CDR2 SYDVKM. Here the CDR3 DNA reads TGTGCCAGCAGTTCCGGGACTTTCCACTATGGCTACACCTTC. This codes for CASSSGTFHYGYTF.

The chain employs TRBV4-3 and TRBJ2-7, with TRBD1 matching 7 bases. J lost 1 base, V lost 1 base, and 7 bases had no gene match. The CDR3 has 16 amino acids. CDR1 LGHNA and CDR2 YSLEER come from the germline V gene. The CDR3 DNA follows: TGCGCCAGCAGCCAAGCGGGAACAGGGGTTTCCTACGAGCAGTACTTC. Protein sequence: CASSQAGTGVSYEQYF.

This clone was seen a single time. The gene calls are TRBV7-8 and TRBJ2-5, with D perhaps given as TRBD1 or TRBD2 (7 bases each). CDR3 length: 14 residues. Germline values: CDR1 SGHVS, CDR2 FQNEAQ. The V end was cut by 3 bases, the J end by 4 bases, with 12 bases between. CDR3 DNA: TGTGCCAGCAGCTTCACAGGGGAGGGAGAGACCCAGTACTTC. Translation: CASSFTGEGETQYF.

This rearrangement joins TRBV6-5 to TRBJ1-2; D ambiguous. Germline CDR1 MNHEY, CDR2 SVGAGI. V lost 8 bases and J lost 7, with 17 bases in between. The length of the CDR3 is 13 residues. The CDR3 DNA reads as TGTGCCAGCGAAACGAGGGCCAGTCCTGGCTACACCTTC. It specifies CASETRASPGYTF.

In this sample, this clone turned up once. The chain couples TRBV18 to TRBJ2-3, with no clear D. The CDR3 sequence is 14 residues long. Germline lookup yields CDR1 KGHSH and CDR2 LQKENI. Trimming left V 8 bases short and J 0 bases short, with 12 bases between. The CDR3 loop is CASTASRSTDTQYF. DNA of the CDR3: TGTGCCAGCACGGCTTCCCGTAGCACAGATACGCAGTATTTT.

The chain couples TRBV11-2 to TRBJ1-1; maybe TRBD1 (6 bases). The ends were cut back, 4 bases at V and 7 bases at J, with 10 bases in the middle. The CDR3 contains 12 residues. The germline gives CDR1 SGHAT, CDR2 FQNNGV. CDR3 DNA sequence: TGTGCCAGCAGCTCACAGGGCTATGAAGCTTTCTTT. This encodes CASSSQGYEAFF.

The chain has TRBV7-8 and TRBJ1-4; 10 bases match TRBD1. CDR3 length: 15 amino acids. Per the germline V gene, CDR1 is SGHVS and CDR2 is FQNEAQ. J was trimmed by 7 bases and V by 4 bases; bases with no gene match: 6. The CDR3 region has the DNA TGTGCCAGCAGCTCAGCCGGGACAGGGGCTGAAAAACTGTTTTTT. This codes for CASSSAGTGAEKLFF.

CDR3 sequence: CASRDHGLTGELFF. The CDR3 coding sequence is TGTGCCAGCAGGGACCATGGACTCACCGGGGAGCTGTTTTTT. The rearrangement joins TRBV6-5 to TRBJ2-2; TRBD2 is a possible D gene (5 bases). CDR1 is MNHEY, CDR2 SVGAGI, per germline. The ends were cut back, 6 bases at V and 4 bases at J, with 12 bases in the middle. CDR3 length equals 14 residues.

V and J are TRBV11-2 and TRBJ2-5; D possibly uses TRBD1 or TRBD2 (6 bases each). The V end lost 1 base, the J end lost 1 base, and 10 bases lay between the germline ends. From germline, CDR1 is SGHAT and CDR2 FQNNGV. CDR3 length: 15 amino acids. The CDR3 nucleotides are TGTGCCAGCAGCTTAGGGGGGGCCGGCCAAGAGACCCAGTACTTC. Encoded protein: CASSLGGAGQETQYF.

V gene TRBV6-5 combines with J gene TRBJ1-2; D unresolved. CDR1 is MNHEY and CDR2 is SVGAGI in the germline V gene. The CDR3 contains 15 residues. Trimming cost V 6 bases and J 4 bases, with 18 bases left between them. The CDR3 DNA reads as TGTGCCAGCAGCCGCCGTGCCTCGGGATCCTATGGCTACACCTTC. This translates into CASSRRASGSYGYTF.

This clone was seen just once. This chain joins TRBV10-3 and TRBJ1-2; D unclear. Germline V gene data show CDR1 as ENHRY and CDR2 as SYGVKD. The CDR3 loop spans 14 amino acids. Trimming left V 6 bases short and J 0 bases short, with 11 bases between. CDR3 amino acids: CAISKTAANYGYTF. CDR3 bases: TGTGCCATCAGCAAAACAGCCGCTAACTATGGCTACACCTTC.

The chain joins TRBV7-8 to TRBJ2-1; TRBD2 matches at 11 bases. Germline CDR1 is SGHVS and CDR2 is FQNEAQ. The CDR3 contains 13 residues. V lost 9 bases, J lost 6 bases, and 4 bases stayed unmatched. CDR3 sequence: CASGLAGGNEQFF. As DNA, the CDR3 is TGTGCCAGTGGGCTAGCGGGGGGCAATGAGCAGTTCTTC. The entire variable domain, with the rest obtained from reference TRBV7-8 and TRBJ2-1, is as follows: GAGVSQSPRYKVAKRGQDVALRCDPISGHVSLFWYQQALGQGPEFLTYFQNEAQLDKSGLPSDRFFAERPEGSVSTLKIQRTQQEDSAVYLCASGLAGGNEQFFGPGTRLTVL.

The J gene is TRBJ2-7, the V gene TRBV11-2; 9 bases align to TRBD2. The CDR3 loop spans 15 amino acids. Germline CDR1 reads SGHAT; CDR2 reads FQNNGV. V lost 4 bases and J lost 2; bases outside the gene matches: 6. CDR3: CASSSLAGVPYEQYF. CDR3 nucleotide sequence: TGTGCCAGCAGCTCTTTAGCGGGGGTCCCCTACGAGCAGTACTTC.

The rearrangement links TRBV9 to TRBJ1-5; possible D gene TRBD1, 5 bases. Germline V CDR1 and CDR2: SGDLS, YYNGEE. The CDR3 has 14 amino acids. Trimming shortened V by 0 bases and J by 7 bases, and 11 bases separated the two germline ends. The CDR3 is CASSVGKGMQPQHF. The CDR3, as DNA: TGTGCCAGCAGCGTAGGGAAGGGGATGCAGCCCCAGCATTTT.

The chain employs TRBV30 and TRBJ2-7; possibly TRBD2 for D (7 bases). V was cut by 4 bases and J by 6 bases, with 19 bases left in between. Per the germline V gene, CDR1 is GTSNPN and CDR2 is SVGIG (reference sequence). The CDR3 totals 14 residues. CDR3 residues: CAWTRAGATLEQYF. CDR3 nucleotides: TGTGCCTGGACGCGGGCGGGGGCCACTCTCGAGCAGTACTTC.

This clone has a single count. One junction end does not reproduce the germline sequence, and a read error may be involved. The CDR3 sequence is CASSAYAGGSYEQYF. DNA for the CDR3: TGTGCCAGCAGCGCCTATGCGGGGGGCTCCTACGAGCAGTACTTC. The V call is TRBV5-1, the J call TRBJ2-7; 8 positions match TRBD2. The germline gives CDR1 SGHRS, CDR2 YFSETQ. CDR3 size: 15 residues.

The chain employs TRBV10-1 and TRBJ1-2; 9 bases are a match to TRBD1. The CDR3 is 12 residues long. The J segment lost 8 bases and the V segment lost 10 bases, leaving 8 bases of the junction unmatched. Germline assignment: CDR1 WNHNN and CDR2 SYGVQD (reference sequence). CDR3: CANPSGQGGYTF. The CDR3 bases are TGCGCCAACCCATCGGGACAGGGAGGCTACACCTTC.

The V gene is TRBV4-2, the J gene TRBJ2-3, with TRBD2 matching over 7 bases. CDR1 is LGHNA, CDR2 YNFKEQ, per germline. The CDR3 is 17 amino acids. V was clipped by 0 bases and J by 4 bases; unmatched bases: 10. CDR3 DNA sequence: TGTGCCAGCAGCCAAGATCCCGGGGGAGGGCCGGCAGATACGCAGTATTTT. This gives the protein CASSQDPGGGPADTQYF.